A selection of T cell receptor beta chains follows, all from one sample in a study of T cells in Graves' hyperthyroidism and ophthalmopathy. TCRdb called the multiplex PCR reads again in MiXCR, with one record for every CDR3 protein. The sample carries about 330,000 distinct CDR3 sequences, roughly 15% recorded once. Input material: blood. The receptors shown here come from a woman aged 40 to 50 with Graves' ophthalmopathy. The CDR3 runs from the conserved cysteine through the conserved F or W. A D gene is named only where the DNA matches it firmly. Size is omitted from some rows. Given values are once, few, many or a class for expanded clones.

clone_size: few; d_call: TRBD1; j_call: TRBJ1-1; v_call: TRBV5-1; cdr3_aa: CASSSYRGRDTEAFF; cdr3_nt: TGCGCCAGCAGCTCCTACAGGGGAAGGGACACTGAAGCTTTCTTT
clone_size: -; d_call: -; j_call: TRBJ1-6; v_call: TRBV2; cdr3_aa: CASSERGLTNSPLHF; cdr3_nt: TGTGCCAGCAGTGAAAGGGGACTGACTAATTCACCCCTCCACTTT
clone_size: many; d_call: -; j_call: TRBJ1-3; v_call: TRBV12-3/TRBV12-4; cdr3_aa: CATSDGLSGNTIYF; cdr3_nt: TGTGCCACATCGGACGGGCTCTCTGGAAACACCATATATTTT
clone_size: many; d_call: -; j_call: TRBJ2-1; v_call: TRBV12-3/TRBV12-4; cdr3_aa: CASGGPYNEQFF; cdr3_nt: TGTGCCAGTGGCGGCCCCTACAATGAGCAGTTCTTC
clone_size: -; d_call: TRBD2; j_call: TRBJ2-5; v_call: TRBV28; cdr3_aa: CASSQVGGGTQYF; cdr3_nt: TGCGCCAGCAGCCAAGTGGGGGGGGGAACCCAGTACTTC
clone_size: many; d_call: -; j_call: TRBJ2-1; v_call: TRBV28; cdr3_aa: CASSLRRGPYNEQFF; cdr3_nt: TGTGCCAGCAGTTTGCGGCGGGGGCCCTACAATGAGCAGTTCTTC
clone_size: -; d_call: -; j_call: TRBJ2-3; v_call: TRBV3-1; cdr3_aa: CASSLSRGTDTQYF; cdr3_nt: TGTGCCAGCAGCCTATCTAGGGGGACAGATACGCAGTATTTT
clone_size: many; d_call: TRBD2; j_call: TRBJ2-1; v_call: TRBV19; cdr3_aa: CATLGLGDDEQFF; cdr3_nt: TGTGCCACATTGGGACTAGGGGATGATGAGCAGTTCTTC
clone_size: -; d_call: TRBD1; j_call: TRBJ2-6; v_call: TRBV7-9; cdr3_aa: CASSFGTAGANVLTF; cdr3_nt: TGTGCCAGCAGCTTCGGGACAGCTGGGGCCAACGTCCTGACTTTC
clone_size: -; d_call: TRBD1; j_call: TRBJ1-1; v_call: TRBV18; cdr3_aa: CASSRQWTGEEAFF; cdr3_nt: TGTGCCAGCTCCCGACAATGGACAGGGGAGGAAGCTTTCTTT
clone_size: many; d_call: -; j_call: TRBJ2-7; v_call: TRBV5-1; cdr3_aa: CASSLGQGLPSYEQYF; cdr3_nt: TGCGCCAGCAGCTTGGGGCAGGGGCTCCCATCCTACGAGCAGTACTTC
clone_size: many; d_call: -; j_call: TRBJ2-7; v_call: TRBV28; cdr3_aa: CASSFQGMAADMKEQYF; cdr3_nt: TGTGCCAGCAGTTTCCAGGGCATGGCAGCGGATATGAAGGAGCAGTACTTC
clone_size: many; d_call: -; j_call: TRBJ2-7; v_call: TRBV11-3; cdr3_aa: CASSLDWRRASYEQYF; cdr3_nt: TGTGCCAGCAGCTTAGATTGGCGGCGGGCCTCCTACGAGCAGTACTTC
clone_size: few; d_call: -; j_call: TRBJ2-6; v_call: TRBV12-3/TRBV12-4; cdr3_aa: CASSSRAGANVLTF; cdr3_nt: TGTGCCAGCAGTTCCAGGGCTGGGGCCAACGTCCTGACTTTC
clone_size: many; d_call: -; j_call: TRBJ1-1; v_call: TRBV7-2; cdr3_aa: CASSLHQNTEAFF; cdr3_nt: TGTGCCAGCAGCTTGCACCAAAACACTGAAGCTTTCTTT
clone_size: many; d_call: -; j_call: TRBJ1-1; v_call: TRBV11-2; cdr3_aa: CASSLDRGAVKAFF; cdr3_nt: TGTGCCAGCAGCTTAGATCGGGGGGCGGTTAAGGCTTTCTTT
clone_size: -; d_call: -; j_call: TRBJ1-2; v_call: TRBV5-6; cdr3_aa: CASSPVGSNYGYTF; cdr3_nt: TGTGCCAGCAGCCCGGTGGGCAGTAACTATGGCTACACCTTC
clone_size: -; d_call: -; j_call: TRBJ1-1; v_call: TRBV6-1; cdr3_aa: CASRVGGQRTFF; cdr3_nt: TGTGCCAGCAGGGTGGGGGGGCAAAGGACTTTCTTT
clone_size: many; d_call: TRBD2; j_call: TRBJ2-7; v_call: TRBV20-1; cdr3_aa: CSANRPGLAGHEQYF; cdr3_nt: TGCAGTGCTAACCGACCGGGACTAGCGGGCCACGAGCAGTACTTC
clone_size: many; d_call: -; j_call: TRBJ2-7; v_call: TRBV7-9; cdr3_aa: CASSLGGMGVSYEQYF; cdr3_nt: TGTGCCAGCAGCTTAGGGGGGATGGGAGTGAGCTACGAGCAGTACTTC
clone_size: -; d_call: -; j_call: TRBJ2-3; v_call: TRBV5-1; cdr3_aa: CASYWGTSTDTQYF; cdr3_nt: TGCGCCAGCTATTGGGGGACTAGCACAGATACGCAGTATTTT
clone_size: -; d_call: -; j_call: TRBJ2-2; v_call: TRBV18; cdr3_aa: CASSPPSGSTGELFF; cdr3_nt: TGTGCCAGCTCACCACCTTCCGGGAGTACCGGGGAGCTGTTTTTT
clone_size: many; d_call: -; j_call: TRBJ2-3; v_call: TRBV6-1; cdr3_aa: CASSDPFTSFRQAVTQYF; cdr3_nt: TGTGCCAGCAGTGACCCCTTCACTAGCTTTCGACAGGCGGTTACGCAGTATTTT
clone_size: -; d_call: -; j_call: TRBJ1-1; v_call: TRBV10-2; cdr3_aa: CASSVAFTGRSTEAFF; cdr3_nt: TGCGCCAGCAGCGTTGCCTTTACAGGGAGGAGCACTGAAGCTTTCTTT
clone_size: many; d_call: -; j_call: TRBJ2-7; v_call: TRBV14; cdr3_aa: CASSQDLGVVTYEQYF; cdr3_nt: TGTGCCAGCAGCCAAGATCTGGGGGTCGTCACCTACGAGCAGTACTTC
clone_size: -; d_call: -; j_call: TRBJ1-2; v_call: TRBV29-1; cdr3_aa: CSVVESRSRLLAF; cdr3_nt: TGCAGCGTTGTTGAGAGCCGCTCAAGACTACTGGCCTTC
clone_size: many; d_call: TRBD2; j_call: TRBJ2-7; v_call: TRBV28; cdr3_aa: CASSLPTSGSLGYEQYF; cdr3_nt: TGTGCCAGCAGTTTGCCGACTAGCGGGAGTCTCGGCTACGAGCAGTACTTC
clone_size: many; d_call: -; j_call: TRBJ2-1; v_call: TRBV12-3/TRBV12-4; cdr3_aa: CASSLGGEEQFF; cdr3_nt: TGTGCCAGCAGTTTAGGTGGTGAGGAGCAGTTCTTC
clone_size: -; d_call: -; j_call: TRBJ2-7; v_call: TRBV20-1; cdr3_aa: CSAMVPSNEQYF; cdr3_nt: TGCAGTGCTATGGTACCTTCCAATGAGCAGTACTTC
clone_size: many; d_call: -; j_call: TRBJ1-2; v_call: TRBV20-1; cdr3_aa: CSARAEGLLNYGYTF; cdr3_nt: TGCAGTGCTAGAGCTGAAGGGTTACTCAACTATGGCTACACCTTC
clone_size: many; d_call: -; j_call: TRBJ2-7; v_call: TRBV14; cdr3_aa: CASNQDRWATYEQYF; cdr3_nt: TGTGCCAGCAACCAAGATAGGTGGGCGACCTACGAGCAGTACTTC
clone_size: many; d_call: -; j_call: TRBJ2-1; v_call: TRBV12-3/TRBV12-4; cdr3_aa: CATDGGTPERNEQFF; cdr3_nt: TGTGCCACCGACGGGGGTACCCCAGAACGGAATGAGCAGTTCTTC
clone_size: many; d_call: -; j_call: TRBJ1-2; v_call: TRBV6-5; cdr3_aa: CASSYRGHYGYTF; cdr3_nt: TGTGCCAGCAGTTACAGGGGCCACTATGGCTACACCTTC
clone_size: -; d_call: TRBD1; j_call: TRBJ2-3; v_call: TRBV5-4; cdr3_aa: CASSHRDSGYDTQYF; cdr3_nt: TGTGCCAGCAGCCACCGGGACAGTGGTTATGATACGCAGTATTTT
clone_size: -; d_call: TRBD2; j_call: TRBJ2-3; v_call: TRBV20-1; cdr3_aa: CSAGGSGARTDTQYF; cdr3_nt: TGCAGTGCTGGCGGTAGCGGGGCCCGCACAGATACGCAGTATTTT
clone_size: many; d_call: -; j_call: TRBJ1-4; v_call: TRBV28; cdr3_aa: CASSFRGTFDEKLFF; cdr3_nt: TGTGCCAGCAGTTTTCGGGGGACTTTCGATGAAAAACTGTTTTTT
clone_size: many; d_call: TRBD2; j_call: TRBJ2-7; v_call: TRBV29-1; cdr3_aa: CSAQTSAAFEQYF; cdr3_nt: TGCAGCGCCCAAACTAGCGCCGCCTTCGAGCAGTACTTC
clone_size: few; d_call: TRBD2; j_call: TRBJ2-1; v_call: TRBV20-1; cdr3_aa: CSAQAGANEQFF; cdr3_nt: TGCAGTGCCCAAGCGGGAGCCAATGAGCAGTTCTTC
clone_size: few; d_call: TRBD1; j_call: TRBJ2-1; v_call: TRBV24-1; cdr3_aa: CATSDPGQGGTARFF; cdr3_nt: TGTGCCACCAGTGACCCGGGACAGGGCGGTACCGCAAGGTTCTTC
clone_size: many; d_call: TRBD2; j_call: TRBJ2-5; v_call: TRBV20-1; cdr3_aa: CSALKASGAETQYF; cdr3_nt: TGCAGTGCTCTGAAGGCTAGCGGGGCGGAGACCCAGTACTTC
clone_size: few; d_call: -; j_call: TRBJ2-2; v_call: TRBV7-2; cdr3_aa: CASSLVVVSGELFF; cdr3_nt: TGTGCCAGCAGCTTAGTTGTAGTTTCCGGGGAGCTGTTTTTT
clone_size: -; d_call: TRBD2; j_call: TRBJ2-1; v_call: TRBV7-8; cdr3_aa: CASSPLAGEQFF; cdr3_nt: TGTGCCAGCAGCCCTTTAGCGGGTGAGCAGTTCTTC
clone_size: few; d_call: -; j_call: TRBJ1-1; v_call: TRBV29-1; cdr3_aa: CSVGGIPAGSTEAFF; cdr3_nt: TGCAGCGTTGGGGGTATTCCAGCGGGAAGTACTGAAGCTTTCTTT
clone_size: many; d_call: TRBD1; j_call: TRBJ2-7; v_call: TRBV7-2; cdr3_aa: CASSLGTGTREQYF; cdr3_nt: TGTGCCAGCAGCCTAGGGACAGGGACTCGGGAGCAGTACTTC
clone_size: many; d_call: TRBD2; j_call: TRBJ2-2; v_call: TRBV6-2/TRBV6-3; cdr3_aa: CASSPGTGRGTGELFF; cdr3_nt: TGTGCCAGCAGTCCCGGGACCGGGAGGGGAACCGGGGAGCTGTTTTTT
clone_size: many; d_call: TRBD1; j_call: TRBJ1-1; v_call: TRBV6-1; cdr3_aa: CASSRQGAWGTEAFF; cdr3_nt: TGTGCCAGCAGTAGACAGGGGGCCTGGGGCACTGAAGCTTTCTTT
clone_size: -; d_call: TRBD1; j_call: TRBJ1-5; v_call: TRBV20-1; cdr3_aa: CSADPGTGRDQPQHF; cdr3_nt: TGCAGTGCTGACCCCGGGACAGGAAGAGATCAGCCCCAGCATTTT
clone_size: many; d_call: -; j_call: TRBJ2-1; v_call: TRBV15; cdr3_aa: CATSRVWAGEQFF; cdr3_nt: TGTGCCACCAGCAGAGTCTGGGCAGGAGAGCAGTTCTTC
clone_size: many; d_call: -; j_call: TRBJ2-1; v_call: TRBV7-9; cdr3_aa: CASSLDRIWDNEQFF; cdr3_nt: TGTGCCAGCAGCTTAGACCGGATTTGGGACAATGAGCAGTTCTTC
clone_size: -; d_call: -; j_call: TRBJ2-3; v_call: TRBV10-1; cdr3_aa: CASSEDLLSTDTQYF; cdr3_nt: TGCGCCAGCAGTGAGGACCTACTGAGCACAGATACGCAGTATTTT
clone_size: -; d_call: -; j_call: TRBJ2-7; v_call: TRBV5-1; cdr3_aa: CASSLENEQYF; cdr3_nt: TGCGCCAGCAGCTTGGAGAACGAGCAGTACTTC
clone_size: few; d_call: -; j_call: TRBJ1-5; v_call: TRBV4-1; cdr3_aa: CASSQGQARFSQPQHF; cdr3_nt: TGCGCCAGCAGCCAAGGACAGGCCCGATTCAGTCAGCCCCAGCATTTT
clone_size: many; d_call: TRBD1; j_call: TRBJ1-1; v_call: TRBV2; cdr3_aa: CASSYQGAMNTEAFF; cdr3_nt: TGTGCCAGCTCGTACCAGGGGGCTATGAACACTGAAGCTTTCTTT
clone_size: -; d_call: TRBD1; j_call: TRBJ2-3; v_call: TRBV6-1; cdr3_aa: CASSGARFWDSARNTQYF; cdr3_nt: TGTGCCAGCAGTGGTGCCCGATTTTGGGACAGCGCGCGGAATACGCAGTATTTT